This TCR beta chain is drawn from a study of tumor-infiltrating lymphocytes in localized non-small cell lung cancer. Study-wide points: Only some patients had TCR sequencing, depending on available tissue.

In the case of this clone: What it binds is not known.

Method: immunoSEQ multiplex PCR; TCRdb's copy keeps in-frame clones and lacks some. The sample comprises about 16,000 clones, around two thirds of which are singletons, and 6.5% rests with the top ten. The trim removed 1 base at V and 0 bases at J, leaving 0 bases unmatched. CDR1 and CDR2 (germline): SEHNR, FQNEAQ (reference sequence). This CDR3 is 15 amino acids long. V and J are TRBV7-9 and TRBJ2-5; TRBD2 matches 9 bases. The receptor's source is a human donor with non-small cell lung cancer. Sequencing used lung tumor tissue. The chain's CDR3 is CASSLGTSDQETQYF. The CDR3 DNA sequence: TGTGCCAGCAGCTTAGGGACTAGCGACCAAGAGACCCAGTACTTC.